Sequencing of this T cell receptor beta chain was carried out in a study of blood T cell repertoires in COVID-19. The wider study: Donors in the United States, Italy and Spain gave samples during acute or convalescent COVID-19.

This CDR3 contains 13 residues. CDR1 and CDR2 from the germline V gene are MNHEY and SMNVEV (reference sequence). V was pared by 5 bases and J by 3 bases, with 3 bases of the junction left unmatched. Method: immunoSEQ multiplex PCR; TCRdb's copy keeps in-frame clones and lacks some. The profile shows some 50,000 clones, around 84% of them singletons. This chain uses TRBV27 with TRBJ2-7, with 8 bases matching TRBD1. The TCR comes from a man aged 50-60 years with acute or convalescent COVID-19. The sequencing sample was made of peripheral blood. The DNA for the CDR3 is TGTGCCAGCAGTCAAGGACAGGGCTACGAGCAGTACTTC. Protein product: CASSQGQGYEQYF.